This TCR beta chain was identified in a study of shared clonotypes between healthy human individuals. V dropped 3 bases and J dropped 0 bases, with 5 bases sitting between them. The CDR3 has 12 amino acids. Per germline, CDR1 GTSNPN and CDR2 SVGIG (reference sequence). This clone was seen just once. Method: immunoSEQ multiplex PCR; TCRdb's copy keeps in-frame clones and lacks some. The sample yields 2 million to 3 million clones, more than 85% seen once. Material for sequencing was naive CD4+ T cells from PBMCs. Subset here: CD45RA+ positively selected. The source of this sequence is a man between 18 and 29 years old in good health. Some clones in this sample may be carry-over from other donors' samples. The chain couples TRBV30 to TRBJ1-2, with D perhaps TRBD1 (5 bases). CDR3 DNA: TGTGCCTGGAGGGGGGCTAACTATGGCTACACCTTC. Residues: CAWRGANYGYTF.